The 12 T cell receptor beta chains listed next were all sequenced from one sample in a study of long-term antiretroviral therapy in people with HIV. Runs used v3.0 of the immunoSEQ assay and were done at survey level. The table came from immunoSEQ multiplex PCR; TCRdb's copy has only in-frame clones and leaves some out. The table has just over 15,000 clones, approximately 80% seen once. The sequences come from unsorted PBMCs, collected just before starting antiretroviral therapy. The receptors here all came from a middle-aged man with HIV.

Here the CDR3 DNA reads TGTGCCAGCAGCCTCCAGGGGGCGATTAATGAAAAACTGTTTTTT. Its protein is CASSLQGAINEKLFF. The rearrangement links TRBV7-9 to TRBJ1-4, with 8 nucleotides matching TRBD1. Germline CDR1 reads SEHNR; CDR2 reads FQNEAQ (reference sequence). This CDR3 comprises 15 residues. V lost 5 bases to trimming and J lost 4 bases; unmatched junction nucleotides: 6. The full variable domain, in which reference TRBV7-9 and TRBJ1-4 provide the parts outside the CDR3, is DTGVSQNPRHKITKRGQNVTFRCDPISEHNRLYWYRQTLGQGPEFLTYFQNEAQLEKSRLLSDRFSAERPKGSFSTLEIQRTEQGDSAMYLCASSLQGAINEKLFFGSGTQLSVL.

The chain combines TRBV9 with TRBJ2-7; 9 bases map to TRBD1. The CDR3 sequence is 13 residues long. With 3 bases clipped from V and 7 bases from J, the junction kept 5 bases outside the gene matches. The germline gives CDR1 SGDLS, CDR2 YYNGEE. CDR3 protein: CASSATQGAEQYF. In DNA form, the CDR3 reads TGTGCCAGCAGCGCAACACAGGGGGCTGAGCAGTACTTC.

The CDR3 coding sequence is TGCGCCAGCAGCCGTGCAGGGGATTCACCCCTCCACTTT. Its translation is CASSRAGDSPLHF. V and J are TRBV4-1 and TRBJ1-6, with D maybe TRBD1 (6 bases). CDR3 length: 13 amino acids. Trimming pared 4 bases from V and 8 bases from J, leaving 9 bases between. Germline CDR1 and CDR2: MGHRA and YSYEKL.

V is TRBV5-4 and J is TRBJ2-5; perhaps TRBD1 as D (6 bases). Per germline, CDR1 SGHNT and CDR2 YYREEE (reference sequence). This CDR3 is built from 13 residues. The V end was cut by 7 bases, the J end by 4 bases, with 14 bases between. The CDR3 loop is CASGRTDGETQYF. The CDR3 DNA sequence: TGTGCCAGCGGACGGACAGACGGAGAGACCCAGTACTTC.

V usage is TRBV5-5 and J usage is TRBJ1-3, with TRBD1 matching 7 bases. The trim removed 1 base at V and 4 bases at J, leaving 2 bases unmatched. CDR1 and CDR2 from the germline V gene are SGHKS and YYEKEE (reference sequence). The CDR3 has 14 amino acids. The CDR3 DNA reads as TGTGCCAGCAGCTTGTGGGACAGCGGAAACACCATATATTTT. Its translation: CASSLWDSGNTIYF.

V usage is TRBV5-1 and J usage is TRBJ1-1; 7 bases match TRBD1. The CDR3 loop spans 15 amino acids. The germline gives CDR1 SGHRS, CDR2 YFSETQ. V was pared by 3 bases and J by 0 bases, with 5 bases of the junction left unmatched. The CDR3: CASSSGDSLNTEAFF. The CDR3 DNA reads TGCGCCAGCAGCTCTGGGGACAGCTTGAACACTGAAGCTTTCTTT.

This clone occurred once. J is TRBJ2-5 and V is TRBV11-2; D perhaps matches TRBD2 (5 bases). Per germline, CDR1 SGHAT and CDR2 FQNNGV. V lost 6 bases, J lost 5 bases, and 16 bases lay in between. This CDR3 is built from 14 residues. The CDR3: CASSKIELGETQYF. CDR3 in DNA: TGTGCCAGCAGTAAGATAGAACTAGGGGAGACCCAGTACTTC. Full variable domain (outside the CDR3, taken from reference TRBV11-2 and TRBJ2-5): EAGVAQSPRYKIIEKRQSVAFWCNPISGHATLYWYQQILGQGPKLLIQFQNNGVVDDSQLPKDRFSAERLKGVDSTLKIQPAKLEDSAVYLCASSKIELGETQYFGPGTRLLVL.

The chain uses TRBV6-5 and TRBJ1-3; D gene uncertain. CDR1 and CDR2 (germline): MNHEY, SVGAGI. V lost 5 bases to trimming and J lost 3 bases, with 14 bases between them. The CDR3 has 15 residues. The CDR3 DNA is TGTGCCAGCAGTGGCCTCGGGTCGGGTGGAAACACCATATATTTT. The encoded protein is CASSGLGSGGNTIYF.

This clone was observed a single time. The gene calls are TRBV14 and TRBJ1-1; 7 positions match TRBD1. The CDR3 runs to 16 residues. Trimming removed 4 bases from V and 1 base from J; junction bases left unmatched: 9. CDR1 and CDR2 (germline): SGHDN, FVKESK. The DNA for the CDR3 is TGTGCCAGCAGCCCCCGACAGGGAGGGGGGAACACTGAAGCTTTCTTT. Encoded protein: CASSPRQGGGNTEAFF.

V usage is TRBV2 and J usage is TRBJ1-5, with 8 bases that match TRBD1. Germline CDR1 is SNHLY and CDR2 is FYNNEI. Trimming at V came to 6 bases and at J to 2 bases, leaving 3 bases not matched to a gene. The CDR3 loop spans 14 amino acids. The CDR3 sequence is CASREDRGNQPQHF. The CDR3 coding sequence is TGTGCCAGCAGGGAGGACAGGGGCAATCAGCCCCAGCATTTT.

The genes are TRBV10-3 and TRBJ2-3; 10 positions match TRBD1. V dropped 1 base and J dropped 1; count of bases not matched to a gene: 5. The CDR3 contains 17 residues. Germline V CDR1 and CDR2: ENHRY, SYGVKD. The CDR3 spells CAISEYDRGPGTDTQYF. The CDR3 DNA is TGTGCCATCAGTGAGTACGACAGGGGGCCAGGCACAGATACGCAGTATTTT.

This chain joins TRBV9 and TRBJ2-1, with D maybe TRBD1 (5 bases). The CDR3 has 15 residues. V was clipped by 5 bases and J by 9 bases, with 21 bases between them. Germline CDR1 and CDR2: SGDLS and YYNGEE. CDR3 in amino acids: CASSQRTSLFAEQFF. In nucleotides, the CDR3 is TGTGCCAGCAGTCAACGGACATCGCTGTTCGCTGAGCAGTTCTTC.